This T cell receptor beta chain was recovered during a study of cytomegalovirus exposure and HLA in healthy donors. General study findings and limits: Being productive about 87% or about 30% of the time was typical of most TCR beta V segments in an earlier analysis. Sequencing artifact likely explains a cluster of highly shared sequence variants.

The V gene's germline CDR1 is SQVTM and CDR2 ANQGSEA. Unmatched junction bases numbered 11, after V lost 4 bases and J lost 7 bases. The CDR3 is 15 amino acids. In regard to this clone: What it recognizes is unknown.

The PCR ran on 60 Vbeta and 13 Jbeta primers. Produced via immunoSEQ multiplex PCR; TCRdb's table is partial and in-frame only. The data contain about 180,000 clones, about four fifths of them singletons. The source is a young man in good health and CMV-seronegative. The chain recombines TRBV29-1 with TRBJ2-2, with 8 bases matching TRBD1. Source material: PBMCs. The CDR3 is CSVVEPQGAVGELFF. The CDR3 DNA reads TGCAGCGTTGTAGAGCCGCAGGGGGCAGTCGGGGAGCTGTTTTTT.